These 20 T cell receptor beta chains share one sample of origin, sequenced in a study of blood T cells in healthy people across ages. Using a J-beta primer mix together with a sample-barcoded 5' primer, a second PCR was run for about 6 to 11 cycles. A single record per CDR3 protein comes from TCRdb applying MiXCR to the 5' RACE reads. Of fewer than 950,000 distinct CDR3 sequences in the sample, 36% are singletons; the top ten hold under 15%. Sequenced: blood. The source of these receptors is a man aged 18 to 30 in good health.

The rearrangement uses TRBV4-1 and TRBJ2-3; D perhaps matches TRBD2 (5 bases). CDR1 and CDR2 from the germline V gene are MGHRA and YSYEKL. V was shortened by 1 base and J by 7 bases, with 12 bases between the two germline ends. The CDR3 length is 14 residues. The CDR3 sequence is CASSQGESGNTQYF. CDR3 DNA: TGCGCCAGCAGCCAAGGAGAGAGCGGTAATACGCAGTATTTT.

The gene calls are TRBV4-2 and TRBJ2-3; either TRBD1 or TRBD2 may fit D (6 bases each). The CDR3 consists of 16 residues. V lost 8 bases and J 4 bases, leaving 22 bases between the germline ends. Germline assignment: CDR1 LGHNA and CDR2 YNFKEQ. CDR3 coding DNA: TGTGCCAGCCTAGGACCGGGGGCAATGGGCCCAGATACGCAGTATTTT. Translation gives CASLGPGAMGPDTQYF.

J is TRBJ1-4 and V is TRBV4-1; D remains ambiguous. The CDR3 totals 15 residues. CDR1 and CDR2 from the germline V gene are MGHRA and YSYEKL. Trimming removed 4 bases at V and 3 bases at J, with 12 bases between. The chain's CDR3 is CASSPGYGPNEKLFF. For the CDR3, the DNA is TGCGCCAGCAGCCCGGGCTATGGTCCTAATGAAAAACTGTTTTTT.

In this sample, this clonotype turned up a few times. The chain couples TRBV29-1 to TRBJ2-7; 11 bases map to TRBD1. From germline, CDR1 is SQVTM and CDR2 ANQGSEA. The CDR3 has 13 residues. Germline trimming cut 6 bases from V and 5 bases from J; bases unmatched to any gene: 6. DNA of the CDR3: TGCAGCGTGAAGGACAGGGGGCGGAACGAGCAGTACTTC. The encoded protein is CSVKDRGRNEQYF.

This clonotype was observed at least ten times. The genes are TRBV5-1 and TRBJ1-5; TRBD1 aligns across 8 bases. The CDR3 spans 15 residues. Germline lookup yields CDR1 SGHRS and CDR2 YFSETQ. The junction had 9 bases not matched to a gene; V was cut back by 4 bases and J by 6 bases. The CDR3 DNA sequence: TGCGCCAGCAGCCGCACAGGGGGGCTCGGTCAGCCCCAGCATTTT. Translation: CASSRTGGLGQPQHF.

Many counts were recorded for this clonotype. The CDR3 is CASSLEGTGYNEQFF. The CDR3 region has the DNA TGCGCCAGCAGCTTGGAAGGGACAGGGTACAATGAGCAGTTCTTC. The genes are TRBV5-1 and TRBJ2-1, with TRBD1 matching 9 bases. Trimming took 0 bases from V and 4 from J; bases not matched to a gene: 2. Per the germline V gene, CDR1 is SGHRS and CDR2 is YFSETQ. This CDR3 comprises 15 residues.

The chain couples TRBV27 to TRBJ1-5; TRBD1 aligns across 10 bases. Per germline, CDR1 MNHEY and CDR2 SMNVEV (reference sequence). V shed 1 base and J 6 bases; nucleotides not matched to a gene: 6. This CDR3 region has 16 residues. The CDR3 DNA follows: TGTGCCAGCAGTTTATACTCTCGGGACAGGGGTCAGCCCCAGCATTTT. It encodes CASSLYSRDRGQPQHF.

V usage is TRBV12-5 and J usage is TRBJ2-3; 7 bases fit TRBD2. In germline, CDR1 is LGHNT, CDR2 FRNRAP. This CDR3 comprises 14 residues. V gave up 3 bases and J gave up 4 bases; unmatched junction bases: 4. The CDR3 DNA follows: TGTGCTAGTGGTTTAAGCGGGGCCGCAGATACGCAGTATTTT. Translated, it gives CASGLSGAADTQYF.

The sample holds many counts of this clonotype. The V call is TRBV9, the J call TRBJ2-1, with 9 nucleotides matching TRBD2. The J segment lost 4 bases and the V segment lost 0 bases, leaving 8 bases of the junction unmatched. This CDR3 region has 17 residues. Germline V gene sequence: CDR1 SGDLS, CDR2 YYNGEE. The CDR3, as DNA: TGTGCCAGCAGCGTAGCCCGCGGGGGGGTGAGTTACAATGAGCAGTTCTTC. Translating gives CASSVARGGVSYNEQFF.

This clonotype was counted a few times. V is TRBV4-3 and J is TRBJ1-1, with 7 nucleotides matching TRBD1. V was pared by 3 bases and J by 5 bases, with 12 bases of the junction left unmatched. The germline V gene has CDR1 LGHNA and CDR2 YSLEER. This CDR3 region has 16 residues. The CDR3 spells CASSQSHSGGRTEAFF. The CDR3 DNA reads TGCGCCAGCAGCCAGTCACACTCAGGGGGTCGGACTGAAGCTTTCTTT.

Concerning this clonotype itself: A much larger clone differs from this one at a single base, so this may be a read error. V and J are TRBV20-1 and TRBJ2-1; 9 positions agree with TRBD1. The CDR3 covers 15 residues. V lost 6 bases and J lost 10; bases outside the gene matches: 16. Germline CDR1 DFQATT, CDR2 SNEGSKA (reference sequence). Here the CDR3 reads CSASSGTGYPGEQFF. CDR3 bases: TGCAGTGCCTCGAGTGGGACAGGGTATCCGGGAGAGCAGTTCTTC.

This clonotype was found a few times. CDR3 DNA: TGTGCCAGTAGTATAGGGTGGGGAGGACCCTACAATGAGCAGTTCTTC. Protein sequence: CASSIGWGGPYNEQFF. The chain combines TRBV19 with TRBJ2-1, with D possibly TRBD2 on 6 matching bases. The V end was cut by 1 base, the J end by 2 bases, with 12 bases between. From germline, CDR1 is LNHDA and CDR2 SQIVND (reference sequence). This CDR3 has 16 residues.

With respect to this clonotype: One end of the junction does not line up with germline, which may come from a read error. This rearrangement joins TRBV3-1 to TRBJ1-1; D is undetermined. The CDR3 covers 16 residues. Germline lookup yields CDR1 LGHDT and CDR2 YNNKEL (reference sequence). The DNA of the CDR3 is TGCGCCAGCAGCCACGATTATGTTTCCGGAAATTATGAAGCTTTCTTT. Protein product: CASSHDYVSGNYEAFF.

The rearrangement links TRBV20-1 to TRBJ1-4; a weak D match, TRBD1 (5 bases). Trimming left V 6 bases short and J 3 bases short, with 11 bases between. The germline V gene has CDR1 DFQATT and CDR2 SNEGSKA (reference sequence). There are 13 residues in the CDR3. The CDR3 here is CSATTVPNEKLFF. The CDR3 DNA is TGCAGTGCAACGACAGTTCCTAATGAAAAACTGTTTTTT.

Many counts were recorded for this clonotype. CDR3 bases: TGCAGCGTTGAGGTTCGGGGGAAGGCGAACACTGAAGCTTTCTTT. Translating it yields CSVEVRGKANTEAFF. J is TRBJ1-1 and V is TRBV29-1; a weak D match, TRBD1 (5 bases). V shed 3 bases and J shed 1 base, with 15 bases lying between them. This CDR3 comprises 15 residues. Germline lookup yields CDR1 SQVTM and CDR2 ANQGSEA.

There are many counts of this clonotype. The V gene is TRBV12-3 or TRBV12-4, the J gene TRBJ2-7; possibly TRBD1 or TRBD2 for D (5 bases each). Trimming removed 1 base from V and 3 bases from J, with 10 bases in between. This CDR3 comprises 14 residues. The CDR3 loop is CASSLGDGIYEQYF. CDR3 coding DNA: TGTGCCAGCAGTTTAGGGGACGGTATCTACGAGCAGTACTTC.

The gene calls are TRBV7-3 and TRBJ2-1, with 7 bases identical to TRBD1. V lost 1 base to trimming and J lost 0 bases; unmatched junction nucleotides: 6. From germline, CDR1 is SGHTA and CDR2 FQGTGA. The CDR3 length is 17 residues. CDR3 sequence (DNA): TGTGCCAGCAGCTTAAACGGGGCAGGGGGCTCCTACAATGAGCAGTTCTTC. Amino acid sequence: CASSLNGAGGSYNEQFF.

The table lists this clonotype with many counts. The J gene is TRBJ2-1, the V gene TRBV29-1; D perhaps matches TRBD1 (7 bases). CDR1 is SQVTM, CDR2 ANQGSEA, per germline. The CDR3 length is 11 residues. Between the trimmed V and J ends, which lost 7 bases and 12 bases, there was a span of 16 bases. The CDR3 loop reads CSAESRGVQFF. CDR3 sequence (DNA): TGCAGCGCTGAGTCCAGGGGGGTGCAGTTCTTC.

V usage is TRBV29-1 and J usage is TRBJ2-1; TRBD2 is a possible D gene (6 bases). The germline V gene encodes CDR1 SQVTM and CDR2 ANQGSEA. CDR3 length: 14 amino acids. V was shortened by 5 bases and J by 9 bases, with 20 bases between the two germline ends. For the CDR3, the DNA is TGCAGCGTTAGCAAAGGGACCCCAGCGGGTGAGCAGTTCTTC. Its translation is CSVSKGTPAGEQFF.

The chain has TRBV10-3 and TRBJ2-3; D may be TRBD2 (5 bases). The CDR3 is made up of 16 amino acids. V gave up 4 bases and J gave up 0 bases, with 14 bases separating them. Germline-derived CDR1 and CDR2 are ENHRY and SYGVKD. CDR3 DNA sequence: TGTGCCATCAGTGGAGCCGTGGGAGCTAGCACAGATACGCAGTATTTT. As protein: CAISGAVGASTDTQYF.